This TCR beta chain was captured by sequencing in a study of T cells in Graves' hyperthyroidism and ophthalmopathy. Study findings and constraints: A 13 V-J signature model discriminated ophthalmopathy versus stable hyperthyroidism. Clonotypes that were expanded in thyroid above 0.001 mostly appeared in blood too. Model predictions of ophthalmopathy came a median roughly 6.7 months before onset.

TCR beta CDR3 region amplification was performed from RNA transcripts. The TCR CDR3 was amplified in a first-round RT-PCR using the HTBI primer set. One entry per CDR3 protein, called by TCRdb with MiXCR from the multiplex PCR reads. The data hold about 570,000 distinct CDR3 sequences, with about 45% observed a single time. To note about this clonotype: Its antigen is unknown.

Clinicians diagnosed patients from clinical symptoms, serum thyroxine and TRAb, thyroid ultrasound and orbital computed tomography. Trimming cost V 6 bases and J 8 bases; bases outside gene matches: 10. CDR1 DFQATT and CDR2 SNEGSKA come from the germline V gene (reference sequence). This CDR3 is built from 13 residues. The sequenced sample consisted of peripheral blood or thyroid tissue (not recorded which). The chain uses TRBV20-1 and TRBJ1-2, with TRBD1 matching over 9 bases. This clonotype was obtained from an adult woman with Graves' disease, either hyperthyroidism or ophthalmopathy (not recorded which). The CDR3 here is CSAMGQGNGGYTF. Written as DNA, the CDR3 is TGCAGTGCCATGGGACAGGGAAACGGAGGCTACACCTTC.